This TCR beta chain was profiled in a study of T-cell memory formation after mild COVID-19 (dated by TCRdb to the early 2020s). For context, the study as a whole: TCR sequence clusters from the two donors were largely donor specific. T-cell clones expanding and contracting after mild COVID-19 in two donors were tracked by longitudinal TCRalpha and TCRbeta repertoire sequencing. Two young, previously healthy adult volunteers, one female and one male, were included in the cohort. Results and caveats for the whole study, not just this receptor: From day 15 to 85, contracting clones showed balanced CD4/CD8 phenotypes, whereas a second wave of clones that expanded from day 15 to 37 leaned towards CD4+. Some responding clones were detected in pre-infection memory, suggesting pre-existing cross-reactive memory T cells joined the SARS-CoV-2 response. The study included only a couple of mild cases, and larger cohorts that include severe cases with pre-infection samples were judged to be necessary. Whether the second-wave clones peaking on day 37 were SARS-CoV-2 specific was not confirmed. Contracting CD4+ clones were located mainly in the CM and EM memory subsets, whereas CD8+ clones were found to be enriched in EMRA.

Remarks on this clonotype: Its target antigen remains unknown. There are no base qualities to consult, and no much larger clone falls within one base.

TCRdb shows the sequencer as Illumina NovaSeq 6000. Using 5'RACE with constant-segment primers, TCRalpha and TCRbeta cDNA libraries were constructed, with sample barcodes and unique molecular identifiers added in the process. RNA was extracted from every sample with Trizol reagent. Library amplification was performed in two PCR steps, and a second sample barcode and Illumina TruSeq adapters were introduced in the second step. Sequencing of libraries was performed on an Illumina NovaSeq with 2 x 150 bp paired-end reads. In the paper's pipeline: The reads were demultiplexed and collapsed into UMI-guided consensus sequences using migec v1.2.7. Using mixcr v2.1.11, the UMI consensuses were aligned to TRA and TRB V and J templates and assembled into clonotypes. A clonotype was counted as expanded or contracted only if both edgeR and NoisET called the change significant, with noise models trained on biological replicates. For edgeR calls, a false discovery rate-adjusted p below 0.01 and a log2 fold-change threshold of 1 were applied. PCA with hierarchical clustering of max-normalized trajectories of the 1000 most abundant clonotypes was used as exploratory dynamics analysis. Each responding clone was given a CD4 or CD8 phenotype based on the CD4+ and CD8+ repertoires, which had been sequenced separately. The public sequencing data were trimmed at Q25 with fastp and processed into clonotypes with MiXCR by TCRdb, which kept only in-frame beta chains. Each CDR3 protein appears once, grouped with its most common genes and DNA. The authors' filters were not applied to this entry. This sample holds about 340,000 distinct CDR3 sequences; under 15% were observed only once. The ten largest account for 20% to 25% of the sample.

Spanning cysteine to phenylalanine, the CDR3 consists of 15 amino acids. The read is trimmed to its CDR3 DNA, 45 bases read in frame from base 1. PBMCs were isolated by Ficoll-Paque density gradient centrifugation. The clonotype comes from a man aged 18-30 years who had mild COVID-19 (a few samples of this study predate the infection). The sample titles of this study are shuffled in the database, so cell type and time point are left out; the donor was told from shared clones. Specimen: PBMCs or a T cell subset sorted from them (not recorded which). Here the chain combines TRBV21-1 and TRBJ2-7; the D call TRBD1 from the table was never checked on the DNA. TRBV21-1 is deemed a pseudogene. CDR3 loop: CASSKKRDTSYEQYF. The nucleotides read TGTGCCAGCAGCAAAAAGCGGGACACTTCCTACGAGCAGTACTTC.